The clone carrying this T cell receptor (beta chain) was seen only once. Antigen specificity is unknown. Profiling relied on immunoSEQ multiplex PCR, and the TCRdb table lists in-frame clones only, not all of them. The table has 84,000 or so clones, about nine tenths seen once. These data originate in a study of graft-versus-host responses after intestinal transplantation. Study in general: Multivisceral, liver-intestinal, or isolated intestinal transplants were given to recipients. Every transplant recipient was induced with anti-thymocyte globulin, then maintained on tacrolimus and steroids for around 3 years.

The CDR3 has 14 amino acids. V was cut by 2 bases and J by 2 bases, with 9 bases left in between. CDR1 MNHNS and CDR2 SASEGT come from the germline V gene. Findings of the study overall: In patients with graft-donor T cell macrochimerism, allograft graft-versus-host to host-versus-graft clonal ratios were high. Investigators detected GvH clones in recipient marrow, with some emerging earlier in ileum or blood.

The gene calls are TRBV6-1 and TRBJ2-5; tentatively, D is TRBD2 (5 bases). The source of this sequence is a human donor who was the organ donor for an intestinal transplant. The source material was unstimulated CD8+ T cells sorted from spleen or lymph node cells, sampled before transplant. CDR3: CASSEYRGQETQYF. Written as DNA, the CDR3 is TGTGCCAGCAGTGAATATCGGGGTCAAGAGACCCAGTACTTC.